This is a list of T cell receptor beta chains from one sample in a study of siplizumab effects on memory and regulatory T cells. Produced via immunoSEQ multiplex PCR; TCRdb's table is partial and in-frame only. In the table there are over 95,000 clones, just under 95% of which are singletons. Sequencing was done on a sample of non-Treg CD4+ T cells sorted from blood. These receptor sequences come from a human donor in good health. Both conserved end residues are part of each CDR3. D genes are given only for firm matches. The size field is filled for only some rows; it gives once, few, many or a size class.

J gene	D gene	clone size	V gene	CDR3 protein	CDR3 DNA
TRBJ2-1	-	-	TRBV6-1	CASRPGVGYNEQFF	TGTGCCAGCAGACCAGGGGTAGGGTACAATGAGCAGTTCTTC
TRBJ2-2	-	once	TRBV11-2	CASTLHGGLNTGELFF	TGTGCCAGCACTCTACATGGCGGATTAAACACCGGGGAGCTGTTTTTT
TRBJ2-3	TRBD2	-	TRBV15	CATSSSLANTDTQYF	TGTGCCACCAGCAGCTCACTAGCGAACACAGATACGCAGTATTTT
TRBJ1-5	TRBD1	once	TRBV29-1	CSVGTGDNQPQHF	TGCAGCGTGGGGACAGGGGATAATCAGCCCCAGCATTTT
TRBJ1-5	-	-	TRBV5-6	CASSTRTIVENQPQHF	TGTGCCAGCAGTACTCGGACAATTGTCGAAAATCAGCCCCAGCATTTT
TRBJ2-7	TRBD1	-	TRBV7-2	CASSVDRATYEQYF	TGTGCCAGCAGCGTCGACAGGGCCACCTACGAGCAGTACTTC
TRBJ2-7	-	-	TRBV18	CASSPTRDEQYF	TGTGCCAGCTCACCAACGCGGGACGAGCAGTACTTC
TRBJ1-4	-	-	TRBV6-1	CASSEAAGTEKLFF	TGTGCCAGCAGTGAAGCGGCGGGGACAGAAAAACTGTTTTTT
TRBJ2-3	TRBD1	-	TRBV6-1	CASSEAADRADTQYF	TGTGCCAGCAGTGAAGCGGCGGACAGGGCAGATACGCAGTATTTT
TRBJ1-2	TRBD1	-	TRBV2	CASSKRSGGGWDYGYTF	TGTGCCAGCAGTAAACGGTCAGGGGGGGGGTGGGACTATGGCTACACCTTC
TRBJ2-2	-	-	TRBV7-6	CASSLSGNTGELFF	TGTGCCAGCAGCTTAAGCGGGAACACCGGGGAGCTGTTTTTT
TRBJ2-3	-	-	TRBV4-2	CASSQGRDPDTQYF	TGTGCCAGCAGCCAAGGCAGAGACCCAGATACGCAGTATTTT
TRBJ2-7	TRBD1	once	TRBV11-2	CASSGRDRGRRGAYEQYF	TGTGCCAGCAGCGGCCGGGACAGGGGGCGTCGGGGAGCCTACGAGCAGTACTTC
TRBJ2-7	TRBD1	-	TRBV6-5	CASSYSGTGVYEQYF	TGTGCCAGCAGTTACTCTGGGACAGGGGTCTACGAGCAGTACTTC
TRBJ1-1	-	-	TRBV5-3	CARSSRGGFDSAFF	TGTGCCAGAAGCTCCAGGGGAGGTTTCGATTCGGCTTTCTTT
TRBJ1-2	TRBD1	-	TRBV5-4	CASSEQGAVYGYTF	TGTGCCAGCAGTGAGCAGGGGGCGGTCTATGGCTACACCTTC
TRBJ1-1	-	once	TRBV6-4	CARNRVGDVTEAFF	TGTGCCAGGAACCGAGTAGGGGACGTCACTGAAGCTTTCTTT
TRBJ2-5	-	-	TRBV5-6	CASSPFYEVETQYF	TGTGCCAGCAGCCCTTTTTACGAGGTGGAGACCCAGTACTTC
TRBJ2-2	-	-	TRBV28	CASSFPETGTGELFF	TGTGCCAGCAGTTTCCCCGAGACTGGCACCGGGGAGCTGTTTTTT
TRBJ2-3	-	-	TRBV12-5	CASGSSLRGATDTQYF	TGTGCTAGTGGTTCCTCTTTGAGGGGGGCCACAGATACGCAGTATTTT
TRBJ1-5	-	once	TRBV10-2	CASRSALVTGGNQPQHF	TGCGCCAGCCGCTCGGCCCTCGTTACAGGCGGAAATCAGCCCCAGCATTTT
TRBJ2-7	TRBD2	-	TRBV5-1	CASSSRGEGTKEQYF	TGCGCCAGCAGCTCCCGGGGGGAGGGTACGAAAGAGCAGTACTTC
TRBJ2-7	-	once	TRBV5-1	CASSLGGASYEQYF	TGCGCCAGCAGCTTGGGAGGGGCCTCCTACGAGCAGTACTTC
TRBJ2-1	-	-	TRBV5-6	CASSLVGGLAEYNEQFF	TGTGCCAGCAGCTTGGTTGGAGGCCTAGCCGAATACAATGAGCAGTTCTTC
TRBJ1-4	TRBD1	-	TRBV30	CASKMTGGVPLLGPEKLFF	TGTGCCTCTAAGATGACAGGGGGCGTCCCATTGCTTGGGCCTGAAAAACTGTTTTTT
TRBJ1-2	TRBD1	-	TRBV5-4	CAVSGTAVYGYTF	TGTGCCGTTTCCGGGACAGCTGTCTATGGCTACACCTTC
TRBJ1-2	TRBD1	-	TRBV25-1	CASSEYREGAQGYTF	TGTGCCAGCAGTGAATATAGGGAGGGGGCTCAAGGCTACACCTTC
TRBJ1-4	-	-	TRBV7-9	CAGTSERNRANEKLFF	TGTGCCGGCACCTCGGAACGGAATCGGGCTAATGAAAAACTGTTTTTT
TRBJ1-1	-	-	TRBV5-1	CASSLAGGLNTEAFF	TGCGCCAGCAGCTTGGCTGGGGGACTGAACACTGAAGCTTTCTTT
TRBJ1-2	-	-	TRBV5-1	CASSLGVWGYTF	TGCGCCAGCAGCTTGGGAGTTTGGGGCTACACCTTC
TRBJ1-3	TRBD1	-	TRBV10-1	CASTPGTGPGNTIYF	TGCGCCAGCACCCCCGGGACAGGACCTGGAAACACCATATATTTT
TRBJ1-2	TRBD1	-	TRBV4-3	CASSRRQGVEDGYTF	TGCGCCAGCAGTCGAAGGCAGGGGGTGGAAGATGGCTACACCTTC
TRBJ2-3	TRBD2	once	TRBV4-1	CASSQDTSSGGLHTDTQYF	TGCGCCAGCAGCCAAGACACGTCTAGCGGGGGGCTACACACAGATACGCAGTATTTT
TRBJ2-7	-	-	TRBV6-6	CASSSPVAGTPYEQYF	TGTGCCAGCAGTTCTCCAGTGGCAGGAACGCCCTACGAGCAGTACTTC
TRBJ2-3	TRBD1	-	TRBV11-3	CASSTGQGGFSDTDTQYF	TGTGCCAGCAGCACCGGACAGGGGGGTTTCTCCGACACAGATACGCAGTATTTT
TRBJ2-3	-	-	TRBV19	CASNGIGTQYF	TGTGCCAGTAACGGAATTGGTACGCAGTATTTT
TRBJ2-7	TRBD1	-	TRBV10-1	CVNPGSAYRGHVDEQYF	TGCGTGAATCCAGGCTCCGCTTACAGGGGGCATGTCGACGAGCAGTACTTC
TRBJ2-5	TRBD2	-	TRBV5-1	CASSLQSGGQETQYF	TGCGCCAGCAGCCTCCAAAGCGGGGGGCAAGAGACCCAGTACTTC
TRBJ2-7	-	once	TRBV7-7	CASSLAENSYEQYF	TGTGCCAGCAGCTTAGCAGAAAACTCCTACGAGCAGTACTTC
TRBJ2-1	-	-	TRBV7-6	CASSLGGVSYNEQFF	TGTGCCAGCAGCTTAGGGGGGGTCTCCTACAATGAGCAGTTCTTC
TRBJ1-1	-	-	TRBV6-5	CASRRERVNTEAFF	TGTGCCAGCAGGCGGGAAAGGGTGAACACTGAAGCTTTCTTT
TRBJ1-5	TRBD1	-	TRBV6-5	CASSSGQGGQPQHF	TGTGCCAGCAGTTCGGGACAGGGCGGTCAGCCCCAGCATTTT
TRBJ2-7	-	-	TRBV7-2	CASSQMPETTPQYF	TGTGCCAGCAGCCAGATGCCTGAGACTACTCCTCAGTACTTC
TRBJ2-1	-	-	TRBV27	CASGGVFF	TGTGCCAGCGGAGGAGTCTTCTTC
TRBJ1-1	-	-	TRBV18	CASSSLTGNTEAFF	TGTGCCAGCTCATCATTAACAGGGAACACTGAAGCTTTCTTT
TRBJ2-1	TRBD1	-	TRBV5-6	CASSPFGGQGGIEQFF	TGTGCCAGCAGCCCGTTCGGGGGACAGGGAGGAATTGAGCAGTTCTTC
TRBJ1-1	-	-	TRBV10-3	CAIRNSDTEAFF	TGTGCCATCAGGAACTCGGACACTGAAGCTTTCTTT
TRBJ1-5	-	-	TRBV18	CASSPGGANQPQHF	TGTGCCAGCTCACCAGGGGGTGCCAATCAGCCCCAGCATTTT
TRBJ1-1	-	-	TRBV6-5	CASSYSVIGGRGEAFF	TGTGCCAGCAGTTACTCGGTGATAGGGGGAAGAGGTGAAGCTTTCTTT
TRBJ1-4	TRBD1	-	TRBV18	CASSPDRGRTNEKLFF	TGTGCCAGCTCACCCGACAGGGGAAGAACTAATGAAAAACTGTTTTTT
TRBJ2-7	-	-	TRBV5-1	CASSPVGRSYEQYF	TGCGCCAGCAGCCCTGTAGGGCGCTCCTACGAGCAGTACTTC
TRBJ2-4	-	-	TRBV14	CASSLLGLAKNIQYF	TGTGCCAGCAGCCTCCTGGGGCTAGCCAAAAACATTCAGTACTTC
TRBJ2-1	TRBD2	-	TRBV19	CASSISGGLNEQFF	TGTGCCAGTAGTATAAGCGGGGGACTCAATGAGCAGTTCTTC
TRBJ2-3	-	-	TRBV5-1	CASSLARIDTQYF	TGCGCCAGCAGCTTGGCAAGGATAGATACGCAGTATTTT